A single sample is the source of the 26 T cell receptor beta chains below, sequenced in a study of T cell responses to AZD1222 COVID-19 vaccine. Sequenced by immunoSEQ multiplex PCR; TCRdb stores in-frame clones only, minus some. Recorded for this sample: around 150,000 clones. Material: peripheral blood. The source of these receptors is an adult in good health.

This chain uses TRBV9 with TRBJ2-5, with 7 positions matching TRBD2. From germline, CDR1 is SGDLS and CDR2 YYNGEE. V shed 0 bases and J 1 base; nucleotides not matched to a gene: 3. The CDR3 runs to 15 residues. The CDR3 loop is CASSVVSSGQETQYF. CDR3 in DNA: TGTGCCAGCAGCGTAGTGTCTAGCGGCCAAGAGACCCAGTACTTC.

The chain uses TRBV18 and TRBJ1-1, with D hard to call. V dropped 3 bases and J dropped 3 bases, with 17 bases sitting between them. This CDR3 contains 16 residues. From germline, CDR1 is KGHSH and CDR2 LQKENI. The CDR3 sequence is CASSPQKIPGDTEAFF. The DNA of the CDR3 is TGTGCCAGCTCACCCCAAAAAATCCCCGGGGACACTGAAGCTTTCTTT.

The chain employs TRBV19 and TRBJ1-1, with D perhaps TRBD1 (5 bases). The V gene lost 6 bases and the J gene lost 2 bases, with 10 bases spanning the gap. In germline, CDR1 is LNHDA, CDR2 SQIVND (reference sequence). The CDR3 is 13 residues long. The CDR3 coding sequence is TGTGCCAGTAGCACGACAGTTAACACTGAAGCTTTCTTT. Amino acid sequence: CASSTTVNTEAFF.

The chain links TRBV5-6 to TRBJ1-1, with a weak D call TRBD1 (5 bases). The germline gives CDR1 SGHDT, CDR2 YYEEEE. CDR3 size: 13 residues. V shed 0 bases and J shed 11 bases, with 14 bases lying between them. The CDR3 sequence: CASSLDLTRAAFF. For the CDR3, the DNA is TGTGCCAGCAGCTTGGATCTGACCAGGGCTGCTTTCTTT.

This rearrangement joins TRBV19 to TRBJ2-7; D ambiguous. This CDR3 contains 15 residues. Germline CDR1 is LNHDA and CDR2 is SQIVND (reference sequence). V lost 0 bases to trimming and J lost 6 bases, with 15 bases between them. The CDR3 loop reads CASSIEARSRGEQYF. As DNA, the CDR3 is TGTGCCAGTAGTATAGAGGCCAGATCAAGAGGCGAGCAGTACTTC.

The chain combines TRBV15 with TRBJ1-1; no definite D call. Germline V gene lookup returns CDR1 LNHNV and CDR2 YYDKDF (reference sequence). This CDR3 has 16 residues. V gave up 0 bases and J gave up 0 bases, with 11 bases separating them. CDR3 bases: TGTGCCACCAGCAGAGATCTCGGGGTGATGAACACTGAAGCTTTCTTT. Residues: CATSRDLGVMNTEAFF.

V is TRBV3-1 (or the pseudogene TRBV3-2) and J is TRBJ2-7; the D gene could be TRBD1 or TRBD2 (5 bases each). This CDR3 has 15 residues. Germline V gene lookup returns CDR1 LGHDT and CDR2 YNNKEL (reference sequence). The germline V and J ends were trimmed by 5 bases and 6 bases, with 20 bases remaining between them. CDR3 nucleotide sequence: TGTGCCAGCAGCTATCACCGGGACGGAAAGTTCGAGCAGTACTTC. It encodes CASSYHRDGKFEQYF.

The V and J genes are TRBV4-2 and TRBJ2-3; TRBD2 aligns across 10 bases. From germline, CDR1 is LGHNA and CDR2 YNFKEQ. J gave up 9 bases and V 4 bases, and 10 bases lay outside the gene matches. The CDR3 extends over 15 amino acids. CDR3 amino acids: CASSREAGGPRTQYF. CDR3 sequence (DNA): TGTGCCAGCAGCCGAGAAGCGGGGGGGCCGAGAACGCAGTATTTT.

This chain uses TRBV3-1 (or the pseudogene TRBV3-2) with TRBJ2-5; 7 bases match TRBD1. Unmatched junction bases numbered 5, after V lost 0 bases and J lost 1 base. Germline values: CDR1 LGHDT, CDR2 YNNKEL (reference sequence). The CDR3 covers 16 residues. The CDR3 nucleotides are TGTGCCAGCAGCCAAGAAAGGGGGCTACCCCAAGAGACCCAGTACTTC. Translating gives CASSQERGLPQETQYF.

The rearrangement uses TRBV3-1 (or the pseudogene TRBV3-2) and TRBJ1-4; no definite D call. The CDR3 is 16 amino acids. The V and J ends lost 0 bases and 7 bases respectively, with 15 bases between them. In germline, CDR1 is LGHDT, CDR2 YNNKEL (reference sequence). The CDR3 loop is CASSQDPTAAGEKLFF. As DNA, the CDR3 is TGTGCCAGCAGCCAAGACCCGACCGCGGCGGGTGAAAAACTGTTTTTT.

The CDR3 sequence is CASSLREGNYGYTF. DNA of the CDR3: TGTGCCAGCAGTTTAAGGGAGGGGAACTATGGCTACACCTTC. The V gene is TRBV27, the J gene TRBJ1-2, with D maybe TRBD1 (5 bases). The CDR3 extends over 14 amino acids. Germline CDR1 reads MNHEY; CDR2 reads SMNVEV (reference sequence). V shed 2 bases and J shed 2 bases, with 9 bases lying between them.

The chain is built from TRBV5-1 and TRBJ1-1, with 8 nucleotides matching TRBD1. The CDR3 runs to 16 residues. V lost 0 bases and J lost 2; bases outside the gene matches: 6. Per the germline V gene, CDR1 is SGHRS and CDR2 is YFSETQ. CDR3 amino acids: CASSLASGTGNTEAFF. The CDR3 DNA is TGCGCCAGCAGCTTGGCCTCTGGGACAGGAAACACTGAAGCTTTCTTT.

The chain links TRBV18 to TRBJ2-5; tentatively, D is TRBD2 (6 bases). Trimming stripped 2 bases from V and 5 bases from J, with 12 bases between. In germline, CDR1 is KGHSH, CDR2 LQKENI. The CDR3 is 14 residues long. CDR3 region: CASSPTGRFETQYF. CDR3 DNA: TGTGCCAGCTCACCAACGGGGAGGTTTGAGACCCAGTACTTC.

V is TRBV21-1 and J is TRBJ2-3; TRBD2, the table's D call, lacks a check against the DNA. TRBV21-1 is flagged as a pseudogene. The CDR3 covers 16 residues. CDR3 region: CASSKVLPGGTDTQYF. DNA of the CDR3: TGTGCCAGCAGCAAAGTCCTCCCCGGGGGGACAGATACGCAGTATTTT.

The V and J genes are TRBV25-1 and TRBJ1-1; perhaps TRBD1 as D (6 bases). The V gene lost 6 bases and the J gene lost 1 base, with 24 bases spanning the gap. Germline CDR1 reads MGHDK; CDR2 reads SYGVNS. CDR3 length: 18 residues. CDR3 nucleotides: TGTGCCAGCAGACCAAGGAAGGGGGAAAGCCTTAGGAACACTGAAGCTTTCTTT. Translated, it gives CASRPRKGESLRNTEAFF.

The chain recombines TRBV7-2 with TRBJ2-5; maybe TRBD2 (6 bases). The CDR3 runs to 16 residues. Looked up from germline, CDR1 is SGHTA and CDR2 is FQGNSA. The germline V and J ends were trimmed by 0 bases and 5 bases, with 16 bases remaining between them. The CDR3 DNA follows: TGTGCCAGCAGCTTAGCAGGGACTGCCCTGGGGGAGACCCAGTACTTC. As protein: CASSLAGTALGETQYF. Based on the CDR3 plus reference TRBV7-2 and TRBJ2-5, the full variable domain is GAGVSQSPSNKVTEKGKDVELRCDPISGHTALYWYRQSLGQGLEFLIYFQGNSAPDKSGLPSDRFSAERTGGSVSTLTIQRTQQEDSAVYLCASSLAGTALGETQYFGPGTRLLVL.

The chain's CDR3 is CATSRVIEGGGNQPQHF. The CDR3 DNA sequence: TGTGCCACCAGCAGAGTCATTGAGGGGGGAGGCAATCAGCCCCAGCATTTT. The chain employs TRBV15 and TRBJ1-5, with a possible D match to TRBD1 (6 bases). V lost 1 base and J 2 bases, leaving 15 bases between the germline ends. The length of the CDR3 is 17 residues. Germline assignment: CDR1 LNHNV and CDR2 YYDKDF (reference sequence).

The genes are TRBV19 and TRBJ2-4; a weak D match, TRBD2 (6 bases). Germline V gives CDR1 LNHDA, CDR2 SQIVND (reference sequence). The CDR3 totals 15 residues. Trimming stripped 6 bases from V and 4 bases from J, with 16 bases between. Written as DNA, the CDR3 is TGTGCCAGTAGACCCGGGACTGGGAGTAAAAACATTCAGTACTTC. Translation gives CASRPGTGSKNIQYF. Full variable domain (outside the CDR3, taken from reference TRBV19 and TRBJ2-4): DGGITQSPKYLFRKEGQNVTLSCEQNLNHDAMYWYRQDPGQGLRLIYYSQIVNDFQKGDIAEGYSVSREKKESFPLTVTSAQKNPTAFYLCASRPGTGSKNIQYFGAGTRLSVL.

The chain is built from TRBV18 and TRBJ1-5, with 7 bases aligning to TRBD1. Trimming at V came to 1 base and at J to 2 bases, leaving 5 bases not matched to a gene. The CDR3 totals 16 residues. Germline CDR1 and CDR2: KGHSH and LQKENI. The CDR3 loop is CASSPQGASGNQPQHF. The CDR3 DNA is TGTGCCAGCTCACCACAGGGGGCAAGTGGCAATCAGCCCCAGCATTTT.

This chain connects TRBV5-1 to TRBJ1-5, with D unclear. Germline lookup yields CDR1 SGHRS and CDR2 YFSETQ. The CDR3 extends over 13 amino acids. V shed 0 bases and J shed 5 bases, with 6 bases lying between them. The DNA for the CDR3 is TGCGCCAGCAGCTTGGCCGGGTATCAGCCCCAGCATTTT. It translates to CASSLAGYQPQHF.

The chain links TRBV7-2 to TRBJ2-3; D remains ambiguous. The CDR3 sequence is 14 residues long. CDR1 SGHTA and CDR2 FQGNSA come from the germline V gene. Between the trimmed V and J ends, which lost 4 bases and 0 bases, there was a span of 8 bases. The chain's CDR3 is CASSWASSTDTQYF. For the CDR3, the DNA is TGTGCCAGCAGCTGGGCCTCAAGCACAGATACGCAGTATTTT.

J is TRBJ2-7 and V is TRBV7-8, with TRBD1 matching 9 bases. Germline CDR1 and CDR2: SGHVS and FQNEAQ. V dropped 4 bases and J dropped 0; count of bases not matched to a gene: 4. This CDR3 has 15 residues. CDR3 nucleotide sequence: TGTGCCAGCAGCTCAGGACAGGGGTACTCCTACGAGCAGTACTTC. It yields the protein CASSSGQGYSYEQYF. The full variable domain, its missing parts supplied by reference TRBV7-8 and TRBJ2-7, is GAGVSQSPRYKVAKRGQDVALRCDPISGHVSLFWYQQALGQGPEFLTYFQNEAQLDKSGLPSDRFFAERPEGSVSTLKIQRTQQEDSAVYLCASSSGQGYSYEQYFGPGTRLTVT.

This chain connects TRBV9 to TRBJ1-2; D perhaps matches TRBD1 (5 bases). CDR1 and CDR2 (germline): SGDLS, YYNGEE. The CDR3 runs 13 residues. Trimming removed 0 bases from V and 6 bases from J, with 9 bases in between. In nucleotides, the CDR3 is TGTGCCAGCAGCGTAGGTGTAGGGGATGGCTACACCTTC. Its protein is CASSVGVGDGYTF.

The J gene is TRBJ1-2, the V gene TRBV6-5; the D is unclear. CDR3 length: 11 residues. Trimming removed 6 bases at V and 4 bases at J, with 6 bases between. Germline V gene sequence: CDR1 MNHEY, CDR2 SVGAGI. CDR3 in DNA: TGTGCCAGCAGCCCGACCTATGGCTACACCTTC. Translation gives CASSPTYGYTF.

The chain links TRBV19 to TRBJ2-2; maybe TRBD1 (6 bases). This CDR3 comprises 15 residues. Trimming cost V 3 bases and J 5 bases, with 13 bases left between them. The germline V gene has CDR1 LNHDA and CDR2 SQIVND (reference sequence). The CDR3 sequence is CASSIDRRATGELFF. In DNA form, the CDR3 reads TGTGCCAGTAGTATTGACAGGAGAGCAACCGGGGAGCTGTTTTTT.

V usage is TRBV16 and J usage is TRBJ1-5, with D maybe TRBD1 (5 bases). The CDR3 loop spans 14 amino acids. V lost 0 bases and J 6 bases, leaving 9 bases between the germline ends. Germline values: CDR1 KGHSY, CDR2 FQNENV. CDR3 in amino acids: CASSQSGGGQPQHF. In nucleotides, the CDR3 is TGTGCCAGCAGCCAATCGGGGGGGGGTCAGCCCCAGCATTTT.